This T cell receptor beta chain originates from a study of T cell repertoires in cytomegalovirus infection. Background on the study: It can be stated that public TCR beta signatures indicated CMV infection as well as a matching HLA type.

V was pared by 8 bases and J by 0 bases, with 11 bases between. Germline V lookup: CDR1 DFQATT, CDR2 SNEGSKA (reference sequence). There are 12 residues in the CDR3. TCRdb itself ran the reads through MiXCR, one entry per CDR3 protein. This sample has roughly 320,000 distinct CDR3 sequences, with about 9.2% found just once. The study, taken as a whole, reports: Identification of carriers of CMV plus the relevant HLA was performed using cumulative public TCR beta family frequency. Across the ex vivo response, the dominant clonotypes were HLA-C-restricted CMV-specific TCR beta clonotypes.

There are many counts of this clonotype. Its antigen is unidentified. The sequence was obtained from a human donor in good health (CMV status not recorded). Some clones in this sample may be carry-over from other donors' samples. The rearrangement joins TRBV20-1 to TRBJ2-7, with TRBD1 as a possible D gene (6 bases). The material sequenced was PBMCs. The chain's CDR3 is CSSGTSSYEQYV. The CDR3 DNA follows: TGCAGTTCCGGGACATCCTCCTACGAGCAGTACGTC.